This note documents a single T cell receptor beta chain sequence. Its specificity is not known. The sample comes from a study of T-cell reconstitution after alpha-beta-depleted transplantation in children. Broader study findings: Some patients showed high day-60 TCRbeta diversity, which derived from surviving recipient T cells and thymic progenitors. By one year post-transplant, T-cell counts and diversity largely arose from T cells that were newly produced. About two months after transplant, alpha-beta T cells reportedly came from several hundred expanded graft clones.

Preparation of the TCRbeta library was carried out with unique molecular identifiers. TCRdb ran MiXCR on the PCR reads and lists one entry per CDR3 protein. The table shows about 600,000 distinct CDR3 sequences, with approximately 22% occurring only once. This CDR3 spans 12 amino acids. After removal of 7 bases from V and 11 bases from J, the junction contained 8 bases not matched to a gene. The germline CDR1 and CDR2 sequences are SQVTM and ANQGSEA. The receptor was isolated from a boy younger than two who had a stem cell transplant for acute myeloid leukemia, so the T cells may come from the graft donor. The J gene is TRBJ2-2, the V gene TRBV29-1, with TRBD1 identical over 9 bases. Sequencing used PBMCs, mostly from graft donor cells, obtained 360 days after TCRalphabeta/CD19-depleted stem cell transplant. The CDR3 DNA reads TGCAGCGGAGGGACAGGGCCAGGAGAGCTGTTTTTT. Translation gives CSGGTGPGELFF.